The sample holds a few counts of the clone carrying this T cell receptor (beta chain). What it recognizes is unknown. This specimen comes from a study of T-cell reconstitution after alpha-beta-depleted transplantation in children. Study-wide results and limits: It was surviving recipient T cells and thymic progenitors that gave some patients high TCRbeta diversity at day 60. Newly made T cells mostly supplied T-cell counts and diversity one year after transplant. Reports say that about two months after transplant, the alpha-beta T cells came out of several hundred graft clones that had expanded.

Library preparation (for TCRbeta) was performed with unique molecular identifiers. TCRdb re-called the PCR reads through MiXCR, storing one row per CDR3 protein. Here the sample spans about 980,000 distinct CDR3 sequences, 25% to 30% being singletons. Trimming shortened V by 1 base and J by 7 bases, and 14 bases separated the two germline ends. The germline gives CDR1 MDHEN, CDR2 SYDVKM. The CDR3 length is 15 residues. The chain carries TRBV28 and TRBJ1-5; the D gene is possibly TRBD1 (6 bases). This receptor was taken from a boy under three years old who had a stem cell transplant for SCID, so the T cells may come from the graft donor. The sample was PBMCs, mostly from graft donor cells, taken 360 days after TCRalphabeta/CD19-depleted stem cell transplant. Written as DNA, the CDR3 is TGTGCCAGCAGTTTATCACAGGGAGTTCGGCAGCCCCAGCATTTT. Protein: CASSLSQGVRQPQHF.